Listed below are T cell receptor beta chains from one sample, sequenced in a study of blood T cells in healthy people across ages. A single record per CDR3 protein comes from TCRdb applying MiXCR to the 5' RACE reads. The sample has some 560,000 distinct CDR3 sequences, about 27% seen once. These same data were also listed under a study on T cells of mothers and their children.

Sequenced: blood. The receptors come from a boy younger than 10 in good health. The CDR3 runs from the conserved cysteine through the conserved F or W. A D gene is named only where the DNA matches it firmly. Not all rows give a size; the values are once, few, many and, for expanded clones, a class.

V gene	J gene	clone size	D gene	CDR3 protein	CDR3 DNA
TRBV28	TRBJ1-1	few	NA	CASTILGVNTEAFF	TGTGCCAGCACTATCCTAGGAGTAAACACTGAAGCTTTCTTT
TRBV2	TRBJ1-6	NA	NA	CATSVEGGSPLHF	TGTGCCACCTCTGTGGAGGGCGGATCACCCCTCCACTTT
TRBV19	TRBJ2-2	NA	NA	CASSINARVNTGELFF	TGTGCCAGTAGTATTAATGCACGGGTGAACACCGGGGAGCTGTTTTTT
TRBV28	TRBJ2-5	NA	TRBD2	CASSPYLERGKETQYF	TGTGCCAGCAGTCCCTATCTGGAGCGGGGTAAAGAGACCCAGTACTTC
TRBV7-2	TRBJ2-7	NA	TRBD1	CASRSPGQGIYEQYF	TGTGCCAGCAGGTCACCCGGACAGGGTATCTACGAGCAGTACTTC
TRBV9	TRBJ1-2	few	NA	CASSPAGLNPYYGYTF	TGTGCCAGCAGCCCGGCGGGGCTTAATCCCTACTATGGCTACACCTTC
TRBV2	TRBJ1-2	NA	NA	CASTHPLGYTF	TGTGCCAGCACTCACCCACTTGGCTACACCTTC
TRBV27	TRBJ2-7	NA	TRBD2	CASSFSGRAGYEQYF	TGTGCCAGCAGTTTTAGCGGGAGGGCCGGGTACGAGCAGTACTTC
TRBV6-5	TRBJ2-7	NA	TRBD2	CASSSSRTSGRYEQYF	TGTGCCAGCAGTTCTTCCCGGACTAGCGGGAGGTACGAGCAGTACTTC
TRBV7-2	TRBJ2-7	few	NA	CANSLGRSSYEQYF	TGTGCCAACAGCTTAGGGCGGTCCTCCTACGAGCAGTACTTC
TRBV4-3	TRBJ2-7	NA	TRBD2	CASSQSLADSYEQYF	TGCGCCAGCAGCCAATCCCTAGCGGATAGCTACGAGCAGTACTTC
TRBV12-3/TRBV12-4	TRBJ2-1	NA	NA	CASSLYRVHEQFF	TGTGCCAGCAGTCTCTACAGGGTACATGAGCAGTTCTTC
TRBV10-3	TRBJ2-1	few	TRBD2	CAISATSGGPSEQFF	TGTGCCATCAGCGCGACTAGCGGGGGGCCTAGTGAGCAGTTCTTC
TRBV29-1	TRBJ2-1	NA	NA	CSVEGVAGNEQFF	TGCAGCGTTGAAGGAGTGGCGGGAAATGAGCAGTTCTTC
TRBV7-9	TRBJ2-5	few	TRBD2	CASSLVGKLAGETQYF	TGTGCCAGCAGCTTAGTTGGGAAACTAGCGGGAGAGACCCAGTACTTC
TRBV29-1	TRBJ2-7	few	NA	CSATPGFSRSPEQYF	TGCAGCGCTACGCCCGGTTTTTCCCGATCGCCCGAGCAGTACTTC
TRBV29-1	TRBJ2-7	NA	TRBD2	CSVGTSGAYEQYF	TGCAGCGTTGGGACCAGCGGGGCCTACGAGCAGTACTTC
TRBV29-1	TRBJ2-1	few	NA	CSVSFGAGLYNEQFF	TGCAGCGTTTCCTTCGGGGCAGGCTTATACAATGAGCAGTTCTTC
TRBV10-1	TRBJ2-1	few	TRBD1	CARSSGTAYNEQFF	TGCGCCAGGTCCTCCGGGACAGCCTACAATGAGCAGTTCTTC
TRBV9	TRBJ1-2	few	NA	CASSVFGYGYTF	TGTGCCAGCAGCGTTTTCGGGTATGGCTACACCTTC
TRBV7-2	TRBJ2-3	many	NA	CASSLIGGDIAQYF	TGTGCCAGCAGCTTGATCGGTGGGGACATCGCGCAGTATTTT
TRBV4-1	TRBJ2-3	few	TRBD2	CASSQPRRGGKDTQYF	TGCGCCAGCAGCCAGCCCCGGCGGGGGGGCAAAGATACGCAGTATTTT
TRBV29-1	TRBJ2-7	NA	TRBD1	CSVETGGASEQYF	TGCAGCGTTGAGACAGGGGGCGCCTCCGAGCAGTACTTC
TRBV14	TRBJ2-3	many	NA	CASSQATGRGADTQYF	TGTGCCAGCAGCCAAGCGACAGGTCGTGGGGCAGATACGCAGTATTTT
TRBV20-1	TRBJ2-7	few	TRBD2	CSARSERGFGEQYF	TGCAGTGCTAGATCCGAGCGGGGGTTTGGCGAGCAGTACTTC
TRBV6-5	TRBJ2-7	NA	TRBD1	CASSETGLYEQYF	TGTGCCAGCAGTGAGACAGGGTTGTACGAGCAGTACTTC
TRBV10-3	TRBJ2-2	few	NA	CAISPGRYTGELFF	TGTGCCATCAGTCCGGGGCGGTACACCGGGGAGCTGTTTTTT
TRBV7-3	TRBJ2-7	few	NA	CASMPVPCHEQYF	TGTGCCAGCATGCCCGTCCCGTGCCACGAGCAGTACTTC
TRBV2	TRBJ1-5	few	NA	CASSEGVGQPQHF	TGTGCCAGCTCTGAGGGAGTCGGTCAGCCCCAGCATTTT
TRBV6-6	TRBJ1-5	few	TRBD1	CASSYSTGQGGNQPQHF	TGTGCCAGCAGTTACTCGACTGGACAGGGGGGCAATCAGCCCCAGCATTTT
TRBV6-5	TRBJ2-3	NA	TRBD2	CASSYLSPLSGGPTSTDTQYF	TGTGCCAGCAGTTACTTATCTCCTCTGTCGGGAGGGCCGACTAGCACAGATACGCAGTATTTT
TRBV6-1	TRBJ1-4	NA	NA	CASRGTVATNEKLFF	TGTGCCAGCAGGGGGACGGTTGCAACTAATGAAAAACTGTTTTTT
TRBV6-2/TRBV6-3	TRBJ1-1	few	NA	CASSYSIRNTEAFF	TGTGCCAGCAGTTACTCGATACGGAACACTGAAGCTTTCTTT
TRBV20-1	TRBJ1-1	NA	NA	CSAREWGGHTEAFF	TGCAGTGCTAGAGAGTGGGGAGGTCACACTGAAGCTTTCTTT
TRBV29-1	TRBJ2-2	NA	TRBD2	CSVEPSGVNTGELFF	TGCAGCGTTGAACCTAGCGGGGTCAACACCGGGGAGCTGTTTTTT
TRBV29-1	TRBJ2-1	NA	TRBD2	CSVETSGSYNEQFF	TGCAGCGTTGAGACTAGCGGATCCTACAATGAGCAGTTCTTC
TRBV20-1	TRBJ2-5	once	NA	CSARDWKRSAQETQYF	TGCAGTGCTAGAGATTGGAAGCGGAGTGCTCAAGAGACCCAGTACTTC
TRBV5-1	TRBJ2-1	many	TRBD1	CASSWDRNNEQFF	TGCGCCAGCAGCTGGGACAGAAACAATGAGCAGTTCTTC
TRBV11-2	TRBJ2-2	NA	NA	CASSLTRNTGELFF	TGTGCCAGCAGCTTAACAAGGAACACCGGGGAGCTGTTTTTT
TRBV14	TRBJ2-1	few	TRBD2	CASSQDLVTSSYNEQFF	TGTGCCAGCAGCCAAGATCTTGTGACTAGCAGCTACAATGAGCAGTTCTTC